Below are 15 T cell receptor beta chains sequenced from a single sample in a study of T cells after yellow fever vaccination. MiXCR, applied by TCRdb to the 5' RACE reads, yields one record per CDR3 protein. The data contain over 250,000 distinct CDR3 sequences, about 4% of them singletons. Sequencing was performed on PBMCs, taken 5 days after the yellow fever booster vaccination. The source is a man between 18 and 35 years old who received the YFV17D yellow fever vaccine.

Worth noting for this clonotype: Possible read error: a much larger clone is one base away. The chain links TRBV29-1 to TRBJ1-1; D remains unclear. From germline, CDR1 is SQVTM and CDR2 ANQGSEA. CDR3 size: 12 residues. The CDR3 nucleotides are TGCAGCGTCGCCCCCGCAGGCGCTGAAGCTTACTTT. Its protein is CSVAPAGAEAYF.

The V and J genes are TRBV6-5 and TRBJ2-5, with 10 bases matching TRBD2. Looked up from germline, CDR1 is MNHEY and CDR2 is SVGAGI. This CDR3 is built from 16 residues. Trimming at V came to 2 bases and at J to 2 bases, leaving 5 bases not matched to a gene. CDR3 sequence (DNA): TGTGCCAGCAGTTACGGAGCGGGGGGGCGTCAAGAGACCCAGTACTTC. It encodes CASSYGAGGRQETQYF.

The table lists this clonotype with many counts. This sequence joins TRBV5-6 and TRBJ1-2; no clear D. Per the germline V gene, CDR1 is SGHDT and CDR2 is YYEEEE. V was shortened by 1 base and J by 3 bases, with 10 bases between the two germline ends. CDR3 length: 14 residues. In DNA form, the CDR3 reads TGTGCCAGCAGCTTGTGGTGGGGTGACTATGGCTACACCTTC. As protein: CASSLWWGDYGYTF. The full variable domain, its missing parts supplied by reference TRBV5-6 and TRBJ1-2, is DAGVTQSPTHLIKTRGQQVTLRCSPKSGHDTVSWYQQALGQGPQFIFQYYEEEERQRGNFPDRFSGHQFPNYSSELNVNALLLGDSALYLCASSLWWGDYGYTFGSGTRLTVV.

This clonotype was counted a few times. The gene calls are TRBV29-1 and TRBJ2-6; D is ambiguous. Trimming left V 4 bases short and J 4 bases short, with 8 bases between. CDR1 is SQVTM, CDR2 ANQGSEA, per germline. CDR3 size: 13 residues. The DNA of the CDR3 is TGCAGCGTTGTGATAGGAGGGGCCAACGTCCTGACTTTC. It codes for CSVVIGGANVLTF.

This clonotype was counted only a few times. The rearrangement uses TRBV6-5 and TRBJ1-1, with D perhaps TRBD1 (5 bases). Looked up from germline, CDR1 is MNHEY and CDR2 is SVGAGI. Trimming took off 2 bases at V and 5 bases at J, with 18 bases between the two ends. This CDR3 comprises 16 residues. DNA of the CDR3: TGTGCCAGCAGTTACCACCGTGGGGGGGGATGGACTGAAGCTTTCTTT. It codes for CASSYHRGGGWTEAFF.

This clonotype was picked up a small number of times. This sequence joins TRBV30 and TRBJ2-7, with TRBD2 matching over 11 bases. Germline V gene data show CDR1 as GTSNPN and CDR2 as SVGIG (reference sequence). CDR3 length equals 12 residues. In DNA, the CDR3 is TGTGTCTCTAGCGGGGGGATTCACGAGCAGTACTTC. This encodes CVSSGGIHEQYF. The whole variable domain, filled in from reference TRBV30 and TRBJ2-7, reads SQTIHQWPATLVQPVGSPLSLECTVEGTSNPNLYWYRQAAGRGLQLLFYSVGIGQISSEVPQNLSASRPQDRQFILSSKKLLLSDSGFYLCVSSGGIHEQYFGPGTRLTVT.

This clonotype has more than one count but fewer than ten. The chain recombines TRBV7-2 with TRBJ1-3; 9 bases match TRBD1. The CDR3 has 15 amino acids. From germline, CDR1 is SGHTA and CDR2 FQGNSA. Trimming at V came to 2 bases and at J to 5 bases, leaving 4 bases not matched to a gene. The CDR3 nucleotides read TGTGCCAGCAGCTTATACGGACAGGGGAGAAACACCATATATTTT. Translated, it gives CASSLYGQGRNTIYF.

This clonotype came up many times. This rearrangement joins TRBV4-1 to TRBJ1-2; D might be TRBD1 (6 bases). In germline, CDR1 is MGHRA, CDR2 YSYEKL. Between the trimmed V and J ends, which lost 4 bases and 6 bases, there was a span of 15 bases. This CDR3 is built from 14 residues. Here the CDR3 DNA reads TGCGCCAGCAGCCGACCACAGGGAGGGGATGGCTACACCTTC. It yields the protein CASSRPQGGDGYTF.

The chain links TRBV12-3 or TRBV12-4 to TRBJ2-3; D perhaps matches TRBD2 (6 bases). This CDR3 comprises 15 residues. V lost 6 bases and J lost 1, with 14 bases in between. The CDR3 loop is CASRLGAGRTDTQYF. CDR3 bases: TGTGCCAGCAGGTTGGGAGCGGGCCGCACAGATACGCAGTATTTT.

The sample holds many counts of this clonotype. The chain couples TRBV23-1 to TRBJ2-5, with no clear D. TRBV23-1 is placed among ORFs of uncertain function. CDR3 size: 15 residues. V lost 2 bases and J 1 base, leaving 11 bases between the germline ends. CDR3 region: CASSQTSSTQETQYF. Here the CDR3 DNA reads TGCGCCAGCAGTCAAACGAGCAGCACCCAAGAGACCCAGTACTTC.

This chain links TRBV18 with TRBJ1-2, with 10 bases matching TRBD1. The CDR3 runs 15 residues. The germline CDR1 and CDR2 sequences are KGHSH and LQKENI. V lost 3 bases to trimming and J lost 8 bases; unmatched junction nucleotides: 9. The chain's CDR3 is CASSPRTGGLWGYTF. The CDR3 DNA reads TGTGCCAGCTCACCCCGGACAGGGGGACTATGGGGCTACACCTTC.

The chain joins TRBV12-3 or TRBV12-4 to TRBJ2-3; 9 bases agree with TRBD2. This CDR3 contains 17 residues. The trim removed 5 bases at V and 4 bases at J, leaving 13 bases unmatched. The CDR3 protein is CASSPFRGGASADTQYF. CDR3 in DNA: TGTGCCAGCAGTCCTTTCCGCGGGGGGGCGTCCGCAGATACGCAGTATTTT.

This clonotype has a handful of counts. The chain has TRBV20-1 and TRBJ2-5; no firm D call. V dropped 5 bases and J dropped 4 bases, with 5 bases sitting between them. CDR1 and CDR2 (germline): DFQATT, SNEGSKA (reference sequence). The CDR3 has 10 amino acids. The DNA of the CDR3 is TGCAGTGCTTGGCGAGAGACCCAGTACTTC. Translation gives CSAWRETQYF.

The rearrangement joins TRBV7-2 to TRBJ2-7; TRBD2 is a possible D gene (7 bases). Germline V lookup: CDR1 SGHTA, CDR2 FQGNSA. The CDR3 contains 15 residues. V was shortened by 4 bases and J by 6 bases, with 19 bases between the two germline ends. This chain's CDR3 is CASSSGGNLGLEQYF. The DNA of the CDR3 is TGTGCCAGCAGCTCGGGGGGCAATCTGGGGCTCGAGCAGTACTTC. Full variable domain (remainder filled in from reference TRBV7-2 and TRBJ2-7): GAGVSQSPSNKVTEKGKDVELRCDPISGHTALYWYRQSLGQGLEFLIYFQGNSAPDKSGLPSDRFSAERTGGSVSTLTIQRTQQEDSAVYLCASSSGGNLGLEQYFGPGTRLTVT.

This clonotype has more than one count but fewer than ten. V usage is TRBV4-1 and J usage is TRBJ1-1; D is undetermined. Germline-derived CDR1 and CDR2 are MGHRA and YSYEKL. Trimming cost V 4 bases and J 1 base, with 7 bases left between them. The CDR3 runs to 13 residues. CDR3 sequence: CASSPSWNTEAFF. The DNA of the CDR3 is TGCGCCAGCAGCCCCTCCTGGAACACTGAAGCTTTCTTT.